The 28 T cell receptor beta chains reported below all come from one sample, sequenced in a study of monozygotic twins with inflammatory bowel disease. TCRdb re-analyzed the 5' RACE reads; it lists each CDR3 protein once, without DNA. The table gives around 450,000 distinct CDR3 sequences; the top ten clones make up 2% to 3% of it. Sequenced material: blood. The origin of the receptors is a human donor with ulcerative colitis or Crohn's disease, or a healthy co-twin of an affected twin (not recorded which).

The V and J genes are TRBV10-3 and TRBJ2-1; the D gene TCRdb calls, TRBD2, cannot be checked with no DNA. This CDR3 spans 15 amino acids. Germline values: CDR1 ENHRY, CDR2 SYGVKD. CDR3 in amino acids: CAISDGRRLEDEQFF.

The chain is built from TRBV20-1 and TRBJ2-3; TCRdb calls TRBD2, which cannot be checked without DNA. The CDR3 is 15 residues long. Germline CDR1 DFQATT, CDR2 SNEGSKA (reference sequence). The CDR3 loop is CSASTSGGAGDTQYF.

The chain links TRBV9 to TRBJ2-1; TCRdb picks TRBD1, but there is no DNA to check that call. This CDR3 region has 16 residues. Germline CDR1 SGDLS, CDR2 YYNGEE. CDR3 residues: CASSSDRKSSYNEQFF.

V usage is TRBV6-2 or TRBV6-3 and J usage is TRBJ1-1. Germline-derived CDR1 and CDR2 are MNHEY and SVGEGT. The CDR3 loop spans 16 amino acids. CDR3 sequence reads: CASSSAVGKDRTEAFF.

V and J are TRBV7-2 and TRBJ2-3; with no DNA, the TCRdb D assignment of TRBD1 cannot be verified. CDR1 is SGHTA, CDR2 FQGNSA, per germline. The CDR3 is made up of 15 amino acids. CDR3 sequence: CASSLRGAASDTQYF.

The rearrangement joins TRBV7-8 to TRBJ1-1. This CDR3 comprises 13 residues. The germline gives CDR1 SGHVS, CDR2 FQNEAQ. CDR3 residues: CASSLKRNTEAFF.

The rearrangement uses TRBV6-6 and TRBJ2-2. Germline V CDR1 and CDR2: MNHNY, SVGAGI (reference sequence). CDR3 length equals 14 residues. The CDR3 loop reads CASSYALWSGELFF.

The rearrangement links TRBV12-3 or TRBV12-4 to TRBJ2-3; TCRdb picks TRBD2, but there is no DNA to check that call. The CDR3 length is 15 residues. The CDR3 here is CASSFRLAKADTQYF.

The chain is built from TRBV20-1 and TRBJ2-2; TCRdb reports TRBD2, a call that lacks DNA to check it against. Germline-derived CDR1 and CDR2 are DFQATT and SNEGSKA (reference sequence). The CDR3 has 19 residues. CDR3: CSARDLGLAGGPNTGELFF.

The V call is TRBV5-4, the J call TRBJ2-5; TCRdb's assignment of TRBD2 cannot be checked, as there is no DNA. The CDR3 loop spans 15 amino acids. Germline V gene data show CDR1 as SGHNT and CDR2 as YYREEE (reference sequence). CDR3 sequence: CASSSRLWGGETQYF.

The chain employs TRBV11-2 and TRBJ2-1; TCRdb's D call of TRBD1 is untestable without DNA. The CDR3 is made up of 17 amino acids. The germline V gene encodes CDR1 SGHAT and CDR2 FQNNGV. This CDR3 reads CASSPWGGAGPYNEQFF.

CDR3 protein: CSVDALQNTEAFF. The rearrangement joins TRBV29-1 to TRBJ1-1; TCRdb outputs TRBD1, but without DNA this stays unchecked. The CDR3 length is 13 residues. CDR1 is SQVTM and CDR2 is ANQGSEA in the germline V gene.

CDR3 region: CSVGPRQGNTGELFF. J is TRBJ2-2 and V is TRBV29-1; TCRdb calls TRBD1, which cannot be checked without DNA. Germline CDR1 SQVTM, CDR2 ANQGSEA. This CDR3 region has 15 residues.

The rearrangement links TRBV20-1 to TRBJ2-3. The length of the CDR3 is 15 residues. The germline V gene encodes CDR1 DFQATT and CDR2 SNEGSKA (reference sequence). CDR3 sequence: CSARVAPPSTDTQYF.

The chain recombines TRBV23-1 with TRBJ2-7; TCRdb's D call, TRBD1, is unchecked because there is no DNA. TRBV23-1 is assigned to the ORF class and has an uncertain function. CDR3 length equals 16 residues. The CDR3 region is CASSRFGQGPSYEQYF.

The CDR3 region is CASSYSIGTDTQYF. The V call is TRBV6-6, the J call TRBJ2-3. CDR1 is MNHNY and CDR2 is SVGAGI in the germline V gene (reference sequence). The CDR3 covers 14 residues.

This chain uses TRBV11-2 with TRBJ2-1; TCRdb's D call of TRBD1 is untestable without DNA. CDR1 SGHAT and CDR2 FQNNGV come from the germline V gene. The CDR3 is made up of 15 amino acids. CDR3 loop: CASSLRGGAGNEQFF.

V gene TRBV29-1 combines with J gene TRBJ1-5; there is no DNA to check the TCRdb D call of TRBD1. This CDR3 comprises 15 residues. Germline V gene sequence: CDR1 SQVTM, CDR2 ANQGSEA. CDR3 in amino acids: CSVVLGAGGNQPQHF.

This chain joins TRBV11-1 and TRBJ2-7; the D gene TCRdb calls, TRBD1, cannot be checked with no DNA. This CDR3 contains 15 residues. Germline CDR1 reads SGHAT; CDR2 reads FQDESV (reference sequence). The CDR3 is CASSFRQQNIYEQYF.

The chain uses TRBV6-1 and TRBJ2-5; TCRdb returns TRBD1, unconfirmable since there is no DNA. The germline CDR1 and CDR2 sequences are MNHNS and SASEGT. The CDR3 spans 15 residues. The CDR3 sequence is CASNPMGGAGETQYF.

V usage is TRBV18 and J usage is TRBJ2-7. The CDR3 length is 15 residues. Germline V lookup: CDR1 KGHSH, CDR2 LQKENI. The CDR3 region is CASSYSYRGPYEQYF. Full variable domain (remainder filled in from reference TRBV18 and TRBJ2-7): NAGVMQNPRHLVRRRGQEARLRCSPMKGHSHVYWYRQLPEEGLKFMVYLQKENIIDESGMPKERFSAEFPKEGPSILRIQQVVRGDSAAYFCASSYSYRGPYEQYFGPGTRLTVT.

The chain joins TRBV18 to TRBJ2-3; TCRdb's D call of TRBD1 is untestable without DNA. The CDR3 sequence is 15 residues long. Germline V gene data show CDR1 as KGHSH and CDR2 as LQKENI. CDR3 amino acids: CASSPLGRSTDTQYF.

The chain couples TRBV12-3 or TRBV12-4 to TRBJ2-1. The CDR3 length is 11 residues. The CDR3 region is CASTDTNEQFF.

The chain combines TRBV11-3 with TRBJ2-5. Germline CDR1 SGHNT, CDR2 YENEEA. The length of the CDR3 is 13 residues. The CDR3 here is CASSSGLGETQYF.

The chain combines TRBV2 with TRBJ1-1. Germline CDR1 SNHLY, CDR2 FYNNEI. The CDR3 sequence is 14 residues long. CDR3 sequence: CASSENQLNTEAFF.

The chain employs TRBV5-6 and TRBJ1-5; the D call of TRBD1 rests on TCRdb alone, since no DNA is present to check it. The germline V gene has CDR1 SGHDT and CDR2 YYEEEE. The CDR3 spans 15 residues. CDR3 in amino acids: CASSLASWGNQPQHF.

This chain uses TRBV29-1 with TRBJ2-7; TCRdb designates TRBD1, a call that cannot be tested without DNA. Germline V gene lookup returns CDR1 SQVTM and CDR2 ANQGSEA. This CDR3 contains 15 residues. The CDR3 region is CSVQQGHERTYEQYF.

This chain uses TRBV29-1 with TRBJ1-1; TCRdb reports TRBD1, a call that lacks DNA to check it against. This CDR3 contains 14 residues. Germline V gene data show CDR1 as SQVTM and CDR2 as ANQGSEA. CDR3 in amino acids: CSGGRQGRSTEAFF.